This T cell receptor (beta chain) originates from a study of cytomegalovirus exposure and HLA in healthy donors. The CDR3 extends over 13 amino acids. V gave up 5 bases and J gave up 4 bases, with 11 bases separating them. Per the germline V gene, CDR1 is KGHSH and CDR2 is LQKENI. Both 60 Vbeta primers and 13 Jbeta primers went into the PCR. The data were produced by immunoSEQ multiplex PCR, yet TCRdb's version contains in-frame clones alone and is incomplete. This table holds 90,000 to 150,000 clones, over 75% found once. The receptor comes from a woman in her late teens or twenties in good health and CMV-seronegative. Sequencing was performed on PBMCs. The chain is built from TRBV18 and TRBJ1-1; D might be TRBD1 (6 bases). CDR3 protein: CASSSGEGTEAFF. The CDR3 DNA is TGTGCCAGCTCATCAGGGGAGGGCACTGAAGCTTTCTTT.